The T cell receptor beta chain under discussion was sequenced for a study of shared clonotypes between healthy human individuals. Libraries were prepared by immunoSEQ multiplex PCR; TCRdb keeps only in-frame clonotypes and omits some of them. Of about 2 million clones listed, roughly 95% are singletons. Whole-study findings and limits: Unshared clonotypes carried lower generation probabilities than those common to all four donors.

In the case of this clone: Its matching antigen is unknown.

The TCR comes from a man aged 18-30 years in good health. Sequencing was carried out using naive CD4+ T cells sorted from blood. Subset denoted: CD45RA+ positively selected.

DNA of the CDR3: TGTGCCAGCAGCGTCGAGGGGGCAGGAGACTACGAGCAGTACTTC. Translated, it gives CASSVEGAGDYEQYF. This sequence joins TRBV9 and TRBJ2-7; 7 bases align to TRBD1. There are 15 residues in the CDR3. Germline V gene sequence: CDR1 SGDLS, CDR2 YYNGEE. With V trimmed by 2 bases and J by 3 bases, 8 bases remained unmatched.